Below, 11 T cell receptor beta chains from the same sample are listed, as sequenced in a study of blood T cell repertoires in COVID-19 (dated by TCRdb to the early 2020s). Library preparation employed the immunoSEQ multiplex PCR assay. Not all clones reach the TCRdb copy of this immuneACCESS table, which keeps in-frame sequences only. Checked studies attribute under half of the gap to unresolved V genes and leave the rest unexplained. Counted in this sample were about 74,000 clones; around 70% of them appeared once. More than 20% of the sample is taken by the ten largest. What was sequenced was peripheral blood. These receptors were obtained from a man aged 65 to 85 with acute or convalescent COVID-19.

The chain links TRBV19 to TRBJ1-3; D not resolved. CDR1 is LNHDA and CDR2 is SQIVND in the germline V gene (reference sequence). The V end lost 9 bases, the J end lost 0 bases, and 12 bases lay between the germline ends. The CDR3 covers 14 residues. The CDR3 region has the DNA TGTGCCAGCCGTACGAGCCACTCTGGAAACACCATATATTTT. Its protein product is CASRTSHSGNTIYF.

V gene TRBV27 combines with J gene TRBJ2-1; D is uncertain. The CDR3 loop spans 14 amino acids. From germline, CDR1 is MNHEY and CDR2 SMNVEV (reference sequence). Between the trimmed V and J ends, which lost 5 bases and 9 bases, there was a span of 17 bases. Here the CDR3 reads CASSPLGSPGEQFF. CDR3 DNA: TGTGCCAGCAGTCCCCTAGGCTCACCGGGTGAGCAGTTCTTC.

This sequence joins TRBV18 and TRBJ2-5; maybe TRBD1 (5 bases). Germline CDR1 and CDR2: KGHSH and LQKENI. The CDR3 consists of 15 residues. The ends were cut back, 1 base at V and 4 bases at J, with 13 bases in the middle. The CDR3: CASSPRAGIGETQYF. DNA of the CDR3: TGTGCCAGCTCACCACGGGCAGGGATTGGAGAGACCCAGTACTTC.

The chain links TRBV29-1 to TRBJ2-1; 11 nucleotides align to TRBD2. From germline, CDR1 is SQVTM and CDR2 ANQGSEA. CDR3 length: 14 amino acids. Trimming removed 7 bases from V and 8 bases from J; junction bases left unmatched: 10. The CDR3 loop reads CSALSGRAGHEQFF. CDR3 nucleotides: TGCAGCGCCCTTAGCGGGAGGGCCGGGCATGAGCAGTTCTTC.

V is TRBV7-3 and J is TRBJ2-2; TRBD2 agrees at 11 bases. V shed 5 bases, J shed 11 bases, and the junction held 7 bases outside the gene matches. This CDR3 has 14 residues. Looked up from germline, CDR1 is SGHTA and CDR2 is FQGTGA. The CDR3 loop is CASSLGTSGSELFF. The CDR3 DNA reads TGTGCCAGCAGCCTAGGGACTAGCGGCTCCGAGCTGTTTTTT.

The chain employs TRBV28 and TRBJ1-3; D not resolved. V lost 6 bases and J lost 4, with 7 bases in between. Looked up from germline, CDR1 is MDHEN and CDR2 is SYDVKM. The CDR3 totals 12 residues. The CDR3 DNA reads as TGTGCCAGCAGGAGAAGCGGAAACACCATATATTTT. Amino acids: CASRRSGNTIYF.

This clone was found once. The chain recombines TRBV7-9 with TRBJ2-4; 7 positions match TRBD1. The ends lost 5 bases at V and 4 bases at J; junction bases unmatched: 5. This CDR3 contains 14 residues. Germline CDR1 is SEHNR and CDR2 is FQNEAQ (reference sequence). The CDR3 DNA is TGTGCCAGCAGCCACGGGACAGCTAAAAACATTCAGTACTTC. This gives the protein CASSHGTAKNIQYF.

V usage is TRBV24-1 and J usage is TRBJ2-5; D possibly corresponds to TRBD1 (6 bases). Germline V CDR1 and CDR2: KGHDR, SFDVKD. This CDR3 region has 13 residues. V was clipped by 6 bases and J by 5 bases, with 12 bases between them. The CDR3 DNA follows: TGTGCCACCAGTTCGGCAGGGGCTGAGACCCAGTACTTC. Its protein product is CATSSAGAETQYF.

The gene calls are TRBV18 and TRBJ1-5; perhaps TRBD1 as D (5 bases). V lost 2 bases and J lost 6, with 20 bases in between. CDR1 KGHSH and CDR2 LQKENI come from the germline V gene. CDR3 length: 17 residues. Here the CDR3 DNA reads TGTGCCAGCTCACCAGGATTCGGGACTCCGGGTGGTCAGCCCCAGCATTTT. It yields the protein CASSPGFGTPGGQPQHF. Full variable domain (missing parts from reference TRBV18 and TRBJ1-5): NAGVMQNPRHLVRRRGQEARLRCSPMKGHSHVYWYRQLPEEGLKFMVYLQKENIIDESGMPKERFSAEFPKEGPSILRIQQVVRGDSAAYFCASSPGFGTPGGQPQHFGDGTRLSIL.

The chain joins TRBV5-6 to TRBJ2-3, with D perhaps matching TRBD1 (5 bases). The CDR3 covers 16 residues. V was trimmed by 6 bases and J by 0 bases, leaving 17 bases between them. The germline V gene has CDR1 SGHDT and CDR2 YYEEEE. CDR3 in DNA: TGTGCCAGCATCCCCAGGTGGGGCCCTAGCACAGATACGCAGTATTTT. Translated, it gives CASIPRWGPSTDTQYF. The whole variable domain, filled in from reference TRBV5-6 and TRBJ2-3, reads DAGVTQSPTHLIKTRGQQVTLRCSPKSGHDTVSWYQQALGQGPQFIFQYYEEEERQRGNFPDRFSGHQFPNYSSELNVNALLLGDSALYLCASIPRWGPSTDTQYFGPGTRLTVL.

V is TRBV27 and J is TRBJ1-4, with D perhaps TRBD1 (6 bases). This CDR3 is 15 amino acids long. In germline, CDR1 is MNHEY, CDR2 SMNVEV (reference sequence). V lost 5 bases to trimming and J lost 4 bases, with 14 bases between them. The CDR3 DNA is TGTGCCAGCAGTCACACCGGGACAAGTAATGAAAAACTGTTTTTT. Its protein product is CASSHTGTSNEKLFF. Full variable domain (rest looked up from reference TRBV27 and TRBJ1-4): EAQVTQNPRYLITVTGKKLTVTCSQNMNHEYMSWYRQDPGLGLRQIYYSMNVEVTDKGDVPEGYKVSRKEKRNFPLILESPSPNQTSLYFCASSHTGTSNEKLFFGSGTQLSVL.